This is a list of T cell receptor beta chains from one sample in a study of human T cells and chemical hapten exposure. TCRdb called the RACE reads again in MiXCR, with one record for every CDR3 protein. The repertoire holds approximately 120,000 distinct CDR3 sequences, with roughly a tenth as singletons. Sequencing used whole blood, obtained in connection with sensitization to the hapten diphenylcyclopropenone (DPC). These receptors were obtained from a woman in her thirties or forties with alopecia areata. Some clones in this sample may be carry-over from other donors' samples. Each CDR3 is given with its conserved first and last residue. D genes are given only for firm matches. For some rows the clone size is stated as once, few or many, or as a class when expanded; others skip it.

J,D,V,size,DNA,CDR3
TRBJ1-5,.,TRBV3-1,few,TGTGCCAGCAGTCGGGACGGAAGCAATCAGCCCCAGCATTTT,CASSRDGSNQPQHF
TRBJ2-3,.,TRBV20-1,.,TGCAGTGCTCCCACCGGGCATACGCAGTATTTT,CSAPTGHTQYF
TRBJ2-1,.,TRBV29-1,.,TGCAGCGTCCGGTGGTACAATGAGCAGTTCTTC,CSVRWYNEQFF
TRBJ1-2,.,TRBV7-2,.,TGTGCCAGCAGCCTGGACAGCTACTATGGCTACACCTTC,CASSLDSYYGYTF
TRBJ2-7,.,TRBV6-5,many,TGTGCCAGCAGAACGGGACACATAACGGAAGAGCAGTACTTC,CASRTGHITEEQYF
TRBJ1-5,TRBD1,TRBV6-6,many,TGTGCCAGCAGTTACCGAGACAGGGCCAATCAGCCCCAGCATTTT,CASSYRDRANQPQHF
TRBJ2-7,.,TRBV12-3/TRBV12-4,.,TGTGCCAGCAGTTTAGGGGTTACCGAAGCCTACGAGCAGTACTTC,CASSLGVTEAYEQYF
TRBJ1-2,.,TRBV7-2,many,TGTGCCAGCAGCTCGGCCGGGCCCGGCTACACCTTC,CASSSAGPGYTF
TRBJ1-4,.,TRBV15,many,TGTGCCACCAGCAGAGACAGGTGGAATGAAAAACTGTTTTTT,CATSRDRWNEKLFF
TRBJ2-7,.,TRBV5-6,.,TGTGCCAGCAGCTTTACAGGGCCCACCTACGAGCAGTACTTC,CASSFTGPTYEQYF
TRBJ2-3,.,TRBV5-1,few,TGCGCCAGCAGCTTGGCCCTAATACCAGATACGCAGTATTTT,CASSLALIPDTQYF
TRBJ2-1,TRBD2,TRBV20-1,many,TGCAGTGCTAACCCCGTATTAGCGGGGATATACAATGAGCAGTTCTTC,CSANPVLAGIYNEQFF
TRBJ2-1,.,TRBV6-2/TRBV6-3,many,TGTGCCAGCAGTGACTACTATGAGCAGTTCTTC,CASSDYYEQFF
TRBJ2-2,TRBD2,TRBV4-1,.,TGCGCCAGCAAAACTGAGCGGGGGAAAGACGGGGAGCTGTTTTTT,CASKTERGKDGELFF
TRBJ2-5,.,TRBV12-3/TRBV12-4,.,TGTGCCAGCAGGGTTGGCAGCCTTCAAGAGACCCAGTACTTC,CASRVGSLQETQYF
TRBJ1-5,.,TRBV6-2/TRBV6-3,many,TGTGCCAGCAGTTACTCCCGGGGGGCTGGCAATCAGCCCCAGCATTTT,CASSYSRGAGNQPQHF
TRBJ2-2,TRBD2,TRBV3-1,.,TGTGCCAGCAGCCAAGCAGCGGGGACGCTCACCGGGGAGCTGTTTTTT,CASSQAAGTLTGELFF
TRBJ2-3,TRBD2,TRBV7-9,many,TGTGCCAGCAGCGCGGGACTAGCGGGCACAGATACGCAGTATTTT,CASSAGLAGTDTQYF
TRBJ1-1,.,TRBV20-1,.,TGCAGTGCTACAAAAAACACTGAAGCTTTCTTT,CSATKNTEAFF